Following are 8 T cell receptor beta chains from one sample sequenced in a study of patients and donors after allogeneic stem cell transplantation. Each CDR3 protein gets one entry after TCRdb re-called the RT-PCR reads with MiXCR. The table has 800,000 to 1,000,000 distinct CDR3 sequences, about a sixth seen once. Sequences were obtained from blood, either unsorted or a sorted T cell fraction (not recorded which). These receptors were collected from a human donor who was either an allogeneic HSCT recipient or a stem cell or donor lymphocyte infusion donor (not recorded which). It is not recorded whose cells these are; they may come from a transplant donor.

This clonotype was observed a few times. The J gene is TRBJ2-5, the V gene TRBV9, with TRBD2 matching 7 bases. The germline CDR1 and CDR2 sequences are SGDLS and YYNGEE. V lost 4 bases to trimming and J lost 5 bases; unmatched junction nucleotides: 11. The CDR3 is made up of 15 amino acids. CDR3 amino acids: CASSPNSGGRETQYF. CDR3 nucleotides: TGTGCCAGCAGCCCGAACTCGGGGGGTAGGGAGACCCAGTACTTC.

At least ten counts were recorded for this clonotype. The V and J genes are TRBV20-1 and TRBJ1-2; D is perhaps TRBD1 (5 bases). The CDR3 loop spans 14 amino acids. Germline-derived CDR1 and CDR2 are DFQATT and SNEGSKA (reference sequence). V dropped 2 bases and J dropped 3 bases, with 13 bases sitting between them. CDR3 in amino acids: CSARLPDRDYGYTF. The CDR3 nucleotides are TGCAGTGCTAGATTACCCGACAGAGACTATGGCTACACCTTC.

This clonotype was recorded many times. The rearrangement links TRBV12-3 or TRBV12-4 to TRBJ2-2, with 7 bases aligning to TRBD2. This CDR3 has 15 residues. J was trimmed by 0 bases and V by 7 bases; bases with no gene match: 5. This CDR3 is CASTLAGTNTGELFF. Written as DNA, the CDR3 is TGTGCCAGCACATTAGCGGGCACGAACACCGGGGAGCTGTTTTTT.

The chain employs TRBV5-1 and TRBJ2-7; D may be TRBD1 or TRBD2 (6 bases each). CDR3 length: 13 amino acids. Germline lookup yields CDR1 SGHRS and CDR2 YFSETQ. V was shortened by 4 bases and J by 7 bases, with 15 bases between the two germline ends. Written as DNA, the CDR3 is TGCGCCAGCAGCCGGGGGCCAAGTGAAGAGCAGTACTTC. This encodes CASSRGPSEEQYF.

The chain couples TRBV29-1 to TRBJ2-3; 9 positions agree with TRBD1. V shed 8 bases and J 4 bases; nucleotides not matched to a gene: 10. This CDR3 is 14 amino acids long. Germline V gene sequence: CDR1 SQVTM, CDR2 ANQGSEA. Written as DNA, the CDR3 is TGCAGCACCCGGACAGGGGTGGGGGCAGATACGCAGTATTTT. This sequence encodes CSTRTGVGADTQYF.

This clonotype was seen only a few times. The J gene is TRBJ2-1, the V gene TRBV20-1, with 11 bases fitting TRBD2. The V gene end was trimmed by 5 bases and the J gene end by 3 bases; junction bases not matched to a gene: 12. This CDR3 has 17 amino acids. The germline V gene has CDR1 DFQATT and CDR2 SNEGSKA (reference sequence). CDR3 sequence: CSASGTSGPEYYNEQFF. Here the CDR3 DNA reads TGCAGTGCTTCTGGGACTAGCGGTCCAGAGTACTACAATGAGCAGTTCTTC.

The chain has TRBV7-9 and TRBJ1-6; tentatively, D is TRBD1 (6 bases). This CDR3 has 15 amino acids. V was cut by 5 bases and J by 6 bases, with 14 bases left in between. CDR1 SEHNR and CDR2 FQNEAQ come from the germline V gene (reference sequence). As DNA, the CDR3 is TGTGCCAGCAGCCCGCGGACAGAAATTAATTCACCCCTCCACTTT. This sequence encodes CASSPRTEINSPLHF. Using reference TRBV7-9 and TRBJ1-6 for the parts outside the CDR3, the full variable domain is DTGVSQNPRHKITKRGQNVTFRCDPISEHNRLYWYRQTLGQGPEFLTYFQNEAQLEKSRLLSDRFSAERPKGSFSTLEIQRTEQGDSAMYLCASSPRTEINSPLHFGNGTRLTVT.

V usage is TRBV9 and J usage is TRBJ2-6; tentatively, D is TRBD1 or TRBD2 (5 bases each). This CDR3 contains 17 residues. The germline V and J ends were trimmed by 0 bases and 4 bases, with 14 bases remaining between them. The V gene's germline CDR1 is SGDLS and CDR2 YYNGEE. CDR3 in DNA: TGTGCCAGCAGCGTAGCTACCGGGGCAAGGGGGGCCAACGTCCTGACTTTC. This translates into CASSVATGARGANVLTF. The full variable domain, with the rest looked up from reference TRBV9 and TRBJ2-6, is DSGVTQTPKHLITATGQRVTLRCSPRSGDLSVYWYQQSLDQGLQFLIQYYNGEERAKGNILERFSAQQFPDLHSELNLSSLELGDSALYFCASSVATGARGANVLTFGAGSRLTVL.